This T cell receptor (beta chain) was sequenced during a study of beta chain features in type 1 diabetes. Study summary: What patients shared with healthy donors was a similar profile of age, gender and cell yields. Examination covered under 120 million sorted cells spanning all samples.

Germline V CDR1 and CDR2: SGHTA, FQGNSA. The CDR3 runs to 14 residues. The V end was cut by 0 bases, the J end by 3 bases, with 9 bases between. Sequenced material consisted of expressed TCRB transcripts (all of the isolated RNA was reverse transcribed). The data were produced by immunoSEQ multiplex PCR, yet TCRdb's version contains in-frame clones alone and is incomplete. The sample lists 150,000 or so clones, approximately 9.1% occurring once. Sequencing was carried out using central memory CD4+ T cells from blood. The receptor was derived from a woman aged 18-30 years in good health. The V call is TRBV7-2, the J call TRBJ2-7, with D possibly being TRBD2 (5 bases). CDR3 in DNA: TGTGCCAGCAGCTTAGCGGATAGCGTCTACGAGCAGTACTTC. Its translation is CASSLADSVYEQYF.